This record concerns one T cell receptor (beta chain) sequence. Sequencing was performed with immunoSEQ multiplex PCR; in TCRdb, only in-frame clones are kept and a portion is missing. The table shows under 550,000 clones, with roughly 90% occurring only once. Enrollment of patients from Seattle took place during active infection, with longitudinal follow-up. The data were taken from a study of blood T cell repertoires in COVID-19. Study background: Acute and convalescent COVID-19 samples came from the United States, Italy and Spain. T cells, B-cell-depleted T cells, or PBMCs supplied cDNA or gDNA.

V was trimmed by 1 base and J by 3 bases, leaving 15 bases between them. CDR1 is SGHRS, CDR2 YFSETQ, per germline. This CDR3 comprises 16 residues. The specimen was peripheral blood. The chain uses TRBV5-1 and TRBJ2-3; a possible D gene is TRBD2 (5 bases). The TCR originated in a man aged 18 to 29 with COVID-19, enrolled during active disease. CDR3 DNA sequence: TGCGCCAGCAGCTTGTTGCTGAGGGCCGGGACAGATACGCAGTATTTT. Translating gives CASSLLLRAGTDTQYF. Supplemented by reference TRBV5-1 and TRBJ2-3, the full variable domain reads KAGVTQTPRYLIKTRGQQVTLSCSPISGHRSVSWYQQTPGQGLQFLFEYFSETQRNKGNFPGRFSGRQFSNSRSEMNVSTLELGDSALYLCASSLLLRAGTDTQYFGPGTRLTVL.